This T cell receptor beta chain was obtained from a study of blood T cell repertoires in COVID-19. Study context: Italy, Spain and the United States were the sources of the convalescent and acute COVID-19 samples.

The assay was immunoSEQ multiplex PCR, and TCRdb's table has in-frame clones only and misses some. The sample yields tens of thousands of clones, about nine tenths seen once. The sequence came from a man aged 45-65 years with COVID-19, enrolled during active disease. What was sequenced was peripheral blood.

The DNA of the CDR3 is TGCGCCAGCAGCCAGTATCTAGCGGGAGGGAATATAGCCAAAAACATTCAGTACTTC. Translated: CASSQYLAGGNIAKNIQYF. The chain links TRBV4-1 to TRBJ2-4, with 12 bases aligning to TRBD2. V shed 3 bases, J shed 0 bases, and the junction held 9 bases outside the gene matches. Germline V gives CDR1 MGHRA, CDR2 YSYEKL. The CDR3 is 19 residues long.